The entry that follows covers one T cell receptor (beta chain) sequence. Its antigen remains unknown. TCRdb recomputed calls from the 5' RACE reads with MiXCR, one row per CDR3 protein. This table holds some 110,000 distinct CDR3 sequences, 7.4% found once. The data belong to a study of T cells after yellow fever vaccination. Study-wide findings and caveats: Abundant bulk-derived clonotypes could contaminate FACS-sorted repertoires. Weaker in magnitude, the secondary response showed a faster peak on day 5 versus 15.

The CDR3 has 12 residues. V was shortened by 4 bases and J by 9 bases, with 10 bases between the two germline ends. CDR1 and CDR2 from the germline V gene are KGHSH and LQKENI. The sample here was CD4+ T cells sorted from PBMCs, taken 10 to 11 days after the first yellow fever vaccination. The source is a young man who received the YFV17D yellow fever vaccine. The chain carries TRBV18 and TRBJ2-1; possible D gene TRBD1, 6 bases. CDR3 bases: TGTGCCAGCTCACACAGGGATACTGAGCAGTTCTTC. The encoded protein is CASSHRDTEQFF.